The 14 T cell receptor beta chains below come from one sample, sequenced in a study of identical twins (TCRdb year 2016). The library was generated by 5' RACE. The instrument was an Illumina HiSeq 2000. Clones were called with MiXCR by TCRdb after fastp trimmed the public reads at Q25, and only in-frame beta chains were retained. CDR3 protein sequences are deduplicated, and each keeps its most common genes and DNA. Across this sample there are a few hundred thousand distinct CDR3 sequences, with 6.5% to 9.5% seen only once. The ten biggest clones cover about 3% of the sample. This sample also appeared in a second study, on yellow fever vaccine responses in identical twins.

The sequencing sample was made of CD8+ T cells sorted from blood. Receptors originate from a woman under 30 in good health.

At least ten counts were recorded for this clonotype. V gene TRBV5-1 combines with J gene TRBJ2-1; TRBD2 aligns across 10 bases. The CDR3 runs to 15 residues. Trimming at V came to 4 bases and at J to 1 base, leaving 2 bases not matched to a gene. Germline lookup yields CDR1 SGHRS and CDR2 YFSETQ. CDR3 amino acids: CASSQGLASYNEQFF. The DNA for the CDR3 is TGCGCCAGCAGCCAGGGACTAGCGTCCTACAATGAGCAGTTCTTC. Drawing the rest from reference TRBV5-1 and TRBJ2-1, the complete variable domain is KAGVTQTPRYLIKTRGQQVTLSCSPISGHRSVSWYQQTPGQGLQFLFEYFSETQRNKGNFPGRFSGRQFSNSRSEMNVSTLELGDSALYLCASSQGLASYNEQFFGPGTRLTVL.

At least ten counts were recorded for this clonotype. This chain uses TRBV7-2 with TRBJ2-1; 11 nucleotides line up with TRBD2. The V gene end was trimmed by 6 bases and the J gene end by 8 bases; junction bases not matched to a gene: 6. The CDR3 totals 14 residues. Germline values: CDR1 SGHTA, CDR2 FQGNSA. Here the CDR3 reads CASRTSGGLHEQFF. In DNA, the CDR3 is TGTGCCAGCAGAACTAGCGGGGGCCTTCATGAGCAGTTCTTC.

The chain combines TRBV12-5 with TRBJ2-6; D is undetermined. Germline values: CDR1 LGHNT, CDR2 FRNRAP. V was pared by 1 base and J by 0 bases, with 10 bases between. The CDR3 runs 17 residues. This CDR3 is CASGLAEVNSGANVLTF. In nucleotides, the CDR3 is TGTGCTAGTGGTTTGGCCGAAGTAAACTCTGGGGCCAACGTCCTGACTTTC.

This rearrangement joins TRBV5-1 to TRBJ2-7, with 12 bases that match TRBD2. Germline CDR1 SGHRS, CDR2 YFSETQ. This CDR3 has 16 amino acids. Trimming removed 6 bases from V and 0 bases from J; junction bases left unmatched: 7. Written as DNA, the CDR3 is TGCGCCAGCACCCTAGCGGGAGGGCTTTCCTCCTACGAGCAGTACTTC. This translates into CASTLAGGLSSYEQYF.

Ten or more counts support this clonotype. The genes are TRBV5-1 and TRBJ2-7, with D maybe TRBD1 (6 bases). Trimming shortened V by 8 bases and J by 0 bases, and 12 bases separated the two germline ends. Germline V CDR1 and CDR2: SGHRS, YFSETQ. CDR3 length: 13 amino acids. CDR3 loop: CASLDSISYEQYF. The DNA of the CDR3 is TGCGCCAGTTTGGACAGCATCTCCTACGAGCAGTACTTC.

This clonotype was recorded at least ten times. The rearrangement uses TRBV7-9 and TRBJ2-1, with TRBD2 matching 9 bases. The CDR3 has 13 amino acids. Germline values: CDR1 SEHNR, CDR2 FQNEAQ (reference sequence). CDR3 sequence: CGVGLASYNEQFF. For the CDR3, the DNA is TGTGGAGTGGGACTAGCCTCCTACAATGAGCAGTTCTTC.

This clonotype was picked up a small number of times. The chain recombines TRBV6-5 with TRBJ2-1; possible D gene TRBD1, 5 bases. The CDR3 contains 14 residues. CDR1 and CDR2 from the germline V gene are MNHEY and SVGAGI. Trimming removed 0 bases at V and 2 bases at J, with 5 bases between. CDR3 sequence reads: CASSYSTAYNEQFF. As DNA, the CDR3 is TGTGCCAGCAGTTACTCGACAGCCTACAATGAGCAGTTCTTC.

This clonotype showed up many times. This sequence joins TRBV11-2 and TRBJ2-3; D is perhaps TRBD1 (6 bases). V lost 5 bases and J lost 6, with 12 bases in between. Germline V gene sequence: CDR1 SGHAT, CDR2 FQNNGV. The CDR3 has 13 amino acids. The CDR3 sequence is CASSRLQGDTQYF. In DNA form, the CDR3 reads TGTGCCAGCAGCCGATTACAGGGTGATACGCAGTATTTT.

This clonotype was recorded a few times. The chain has TRBV4-2 and TRBJ1-1, with 7 bases aligning to TRBD1. Germline V CDR1 and CDR2: LGHNA, YNFKEQ. The CDR3 is made up of 19 amino acids. Trimming cost V 1 base and J 3 bases; bases outside gene matches: 17. The CDR3 spells CASSQGSRRGLNVDTEAFF. As DNA, the CDR3 is TGTGCCAGCAGCCAAGGGTCGAGGAGGGGGCTAAACGTGGACACTGAAGCTTTCTTT.

This clonotype turned up a few times. The chain couples TRBV10-3 to TRBJ1-2, with D maybe TRBD1 (6 bases). The germline V gene encodes CDR1 ENHRY and CDR2 SYGVKD. V shed 3 bases and J shed 3 bases, with 11 bases lying between them. The CDR3 totals 14 residues. The CDR3 region is CAISDRGAYYGYTF. In DNA form, the CDR3 reads TGTGCCATCAGTGACAGGGGCGCTTACTATGGCTACACCTTC.

This clonotype was seen more than once but under ten times. The chain carries TRBV7-2 and TRBJ2-7, with unresolved D. Trimming stripped 3 bases from V and 6 bases from J, with 6 bases between. CDR1 and CDR2 (germline): SGHTA, FQGNSA. The CDR3 loop spans 11 amino acids. The CDR3 region has the DNA TGTGCCAGCAGCTTGTCTCGCGAGCAGTACTTC. The encoded protein is CASSLSREQYF. Combining the CDR3 with reference TRBV7-2 and TRBJ2-7 gives the whole variable domain GAGVSQSPSNKVTEKGKDVELRCDPISGHTALYWYRQSLGQGLEFLIYFQGNSAPDKSGLPSDRFSAERTGGSVSTLTIQRTQQEDSAVYLCASSLSREQYFGPGTRLTVT.

V is TRBV9 and J is TRBJ2-7; the D gene is possibly TRBD2 (5 bases). Germline V gene lookup returns CDR1 SGDLS and CDR2 YYNGEE. The V end was cut by 2 bases, the J end by 3 bases, with 15 bases between. CDR3 size: 15 residues. CDR3 DNA sequence: TGTGCCAGCAGCGTTCTCCCCGGAGGTTACTACGAGCAGTACTTC. Translation: CASSVLPGGYYEQYF.

This clonotype was recorded a few times. J is TRBJ2-1 and V is TRBV27; 9 bases map to TRBD1. V was pared by 1 base and J by 9 bases, with 10 bases of the junction left unmatched. Germline V gives CDR1 MNHEY, CDR2 SMNVEV (reference sequence). This CDR3 has 16 residues. As DNA, the CDR3 is TGTGCCAGCAGTTTATTACTGACAGGGGGTGAGAGTGAGCAGTTCTTC. It translates to CASSLLLTGGESEQFF.

This clonotype was picked up one time. J is TRBJ2-1 and V is TRBV23-1; tentatively, D is TRBD1 (6 bases). TRBV23-1 is recorded as an ORF, its role being uncertain. Trimming shortened V by 11 bases and J by 12 bases, and 14 bases separated the two germline ends. The CDR3 extends over 10 amino acids. The chain's CDR3 is CAGYSTGQFF. The CDR3 DNA sequence: TGCGCCGGCTACTCGACAGGGCAGTTCTTC.